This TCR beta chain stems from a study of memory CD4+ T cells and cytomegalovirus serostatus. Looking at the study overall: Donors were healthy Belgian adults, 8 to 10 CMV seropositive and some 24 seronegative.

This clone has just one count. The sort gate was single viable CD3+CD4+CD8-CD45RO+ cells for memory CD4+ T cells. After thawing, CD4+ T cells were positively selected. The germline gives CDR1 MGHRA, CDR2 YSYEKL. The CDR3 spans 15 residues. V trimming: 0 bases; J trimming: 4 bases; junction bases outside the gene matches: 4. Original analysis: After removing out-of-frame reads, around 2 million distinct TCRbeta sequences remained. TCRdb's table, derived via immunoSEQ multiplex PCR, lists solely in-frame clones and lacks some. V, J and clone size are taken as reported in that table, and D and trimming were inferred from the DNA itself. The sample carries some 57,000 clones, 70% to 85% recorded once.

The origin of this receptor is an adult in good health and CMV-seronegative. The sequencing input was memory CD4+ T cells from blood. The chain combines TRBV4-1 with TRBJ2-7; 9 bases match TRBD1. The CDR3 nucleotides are TGCGCCAGCAGCCAAGATGGGACAGGGAGATACGAGCAGTACTTC. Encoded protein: CASSQDGTGRYEQYF.